What follows are 22 T cell receptor beta chains derived from one specimen sequenced in a study of vaccination effects on CD4 cells after COVID-19. Sequencing was performed with immunoSEQ multiplex PCR; in TCRdb, only in-frame clones are kept and a portion is missing. The table records about 34,000 clones, around 80% of them present only once. Their antigens remain unidentified. CD4+ T cells were isolated after less than 13 days of culture. This person's SARS-CoV-2 infection, confirmed by PCR, occurred between March and December 2020. Each person got two doses of an mRNA SARS-CoV-2 vaccine, BNT162b2 or mRNA-1273. Here the sequenced sample was CD4+ T cells from PBMCs cultured without peptide, taken after COVID-19 vaccination. These receptors originate from a human donor who had a prior SARS-CoV-2 infection.

The chain carries TRBV30 and TRBJ2-1; D call uncertain. The germline V gene has CDR1 GTSNPN and CDR2 SVGIG (reference sequence). V gave up 4 bases and J gave up 4 bases, with 11 bases separating them. This CDR3 has 13 amino acids. The CDR3 region has the DNA TGTGCCTGGACACACTGGGGATACAATGAGCAGTTCTTC. Translation gives CAWTHWGYNEQFF.

This clone was recorded a few times. The chain has TRBV7-2 and TRBJ2-1; D unresolved. The CDR3 is made up of 12 amino acids. CDR1 SGHTA and CDR2 FQGNSA come from the germline V gene. The V end lost 1 base, the J end lost 7 bases, and 5 bases lay between the germline ends. CDR3 DNA: TGTGCCAGCAGCTTAGTGGCTAATGAGCAGTTCTTC. Protein product: CASSLVANEQFF.

This rearrangement joins TRBV19 to TRBJ1-2; D ambiguous. CDR1 and CDR2 (germline): LNHDA, SQIVND (reference sequence). The V end lost 0 bases, the J end lost 3 bases, and 8 bases lay between the germline ends. The CDR3 runs to 14 residues. The CDR3 sequence is CASSIDLWDYGYTF. CDR3 sequence (DNA): TGTGCCAGTAGTATAGATCTTTGGGACTATGGCTACACCTTC. The whole variable domain, filled in from reference TRBV19 and TRBJ1-2, reads DGGITQSPKYLFRKEGQNVTLSCEQNLNHDAMYWYRQDPGQGLRLIYYSQIVNDFQKGDIAEGYSVSREKKESFPLTVTSAQKNPTAFYLCASSIDLWDYGYTFGSGTRLTVV.

This clone was counted a single time. The V call is TRBV30, the J call TRBJ2-3; perhaps TRBD1 as D (6 bases). CDR1 is GTSNPN, CDR2 SVGIG, per germline (reference sequence). The CDR3 sequence is 13 residues long. The V end lost 5 bases, the J end lost 0 bases, and 9 bases lay between the germline ends. CDR3: CAWVGASTDTQYF. Written as DNA, the CDR3 is TGTGCCTGGGTGGGGGCTAGCACAGATACGCAGTATTTT.

This chain uses TRBV9 with TRBJ2-5; the match to TRBD2 covers 8 bases. This CDR3 comprises 16 residues. From germline, CDR1 is SGDLS and CDR2 YYNGEE. With V trimmed by 2 bases and J by 1 base, 7 bases remained unmatched. CDR3 amino acids: CASSVGTGGPQETQYF. The CDR3 nucleotides read TGTGCCAGCAGCGTCGGGACGGGGGGGCCCCAAGAGACCCAGTACTTC.

This clone was found a few times. The CDR3 bases are TGTGCCAGCAGCGCGGAATTGGGTTCACCCCTCCACTTT. It yields the protein CASSAELGSPLHF. The chain combines TRBV7-9 with TRBJ1-6; D gene uncertain. Germline assignment: CDR1 SEHNR and CDR2 FQNEAQ (reference sequence). V lost 5 bases, J lost 9 bases, and 11 bases lay in between. This CDR3 spans 13 amino acids.

Turning to this clone: At one boundary the junction diverges from the germline segment, which might be a read error. The rearrangement joins TRBV5-1 to TRBJ2-3, with D perhaps TRBD2 (5 bases). This CDR3 is built from 17 residues. Germline CDR1 and CDR2: SGHRS and YFSETQ. CDR3 residues: CASSLVLQAEDTDTQYF. The CDR3 DNA reads as TGCGCCAGCAGTTTGGTGCTTCAAGCGGAAGACACAGATACGCAGTATTTT.

The chain employs TRBV25-1 and TRBJ2-5; possible D gene TRBD2, 5 bases. V lost 6 bases to trimming and J lost 5 bases, with 19 bases between them. This CDR3 comprises 15 residues. Per germline, CDR1 MGHDK and CDR2 SYGVNS. The CDR3 DNA reads TGTGCCAGCAGACAGACGGGAATTCGGAGGGAGACCCAGTACTTC. Translated, it gives CASRQTGIRRETQYF.

The V and J genes are TRBV5-6 and TRBJ2-7; D is perhaps TRBD1 (6 bases). Looked up from germline, CDR1 is SGHDT and CDR2 is YYEEEE. This CDR3 is built from 15 residues. Trimming removed 0 bases from V and 2 bases from J, with 12 bases in between. The CDR3 is CASSLGQVIPYEQYF. As DNA, the CDR3 is TGTGCCAGCAGCTTGGGACAGGTCATTCCCTACGAGCAGTACTTC.

In its sample, this clone was seen a few times. This chain links TRBV30 with TRBJ2-7, with TRBD1 matching over 9 bases. The germline CDR1 and CDR2 sequences are GTSNPN and SVGIG (reference sequence). V dropped 1 base and J dropped 12; count of bases not matched to a gene: 10. CDR3 length equals 13 residues. The CDR3 nucleotides are TGTGCCTGGAGTGCGCTACAGGGGGCGTTTCCGTACTTC. This sequence encodes CAWSALQGAFPYF.

The chain recombines TRBV6-5 with TRBJ2-7; TRBD2 aligns across 14 bases. The trim removed 4 bases at V and 2 bases at J, leaving 4 bases unmatched. The CDR3 contains 16 residues. The germline gives CDR1 MNHEY, CDR2 SVGAGI. The CDR3 DNA reads TGTGCCAGCAGTTTGGGACTAGCGGGAGTTCCCTACGAGCAGTACTTC. The encoded protein is CASSLGLAGVPYEQYF.

The chain carries TRBV11-3 and TRBJ2-1; D remains ambiguous. Germline CDR1 and CDR2: SGHNT and YENEEA. This CDR3 contains 12 residues. V lost 4 bases, J lost 10 bases, and 11 bases lay in between. CDR3 residues: CASSSIRSEQFF. CDR3 nucleotide sequence: TGTGCCAGCAGCTCTATAAGGTCGGAGCAGTTCTTC.

This chain connects TRBV30 to TRBJ1-4; 10 bases fit TRBD1. With 2 bases clipped from V and 6 bases from J, the junction kept 6 bases outside the gene matches. Germline V lookup: CDR1 GTSNPN, CDR2 SVGIG (reference sequence). The CDR3 has 15 amino acids. CDR3 DNA sequence: TGTGCCTGGAGTCCCCCGGGACAGGGGTATGAAAAACTGTTTTTT. This gives the protein CAWSPPGQGYEKLFF.

The V and J genes are TRBV19 and TRBJ2-3; 11 bases fit TRBD2. Trimming removed 3 bases from V and 0 bases from J; junction bases left unmatched: 20. The CDR3 contains 22 residues. The germline V gene encodes CDR1 LNHDA and CDR2 SQIVND (reference sequence). This CDR3 is CASSIQTSTSGKTPISTDTQYF. The CDR3 DNA follows: TGTGCCAGTAGTATCCAGACCTCGACTAGCGGGAAGACACCCATAAGCACAGATACGCAGTATTTT.

The V and J genes are TRBV6-1 and TRBJ2-6, with a possible D match to TRBD1 (5 bases). The CDR3 consists of 16 residues. CDR1 and CDR2 (germline): MNHNS, SASEGT. V was pared by 4 bases and J by 0 bases, with 10 bases between. CDR3 sequence: CASSVRDSSGANVLTF. CDR3 coding DNA: TGTGCCAGCAGTGTCAGGGATAGCTCTGGGGCCAACGTCCTGACTTTC.

This chain connects TRBV2 to TRBJ1-4; D is undetermined. CDR3 length: 14 residues. The germline gives CDR1 SNHLY, CDR2 FYNNEI. V lost 3 bases and J 4 bases, leaving 9 bases between the germline ends. The CDR3: CASSDEAFNEKLFF. The CDR3, as DNA: TGTGCCAGCAGTGATGAGGCCTTTAATGAAAAACTGTTTTTT. Combining the CDR3 with reference TRBV2 and TRBJ1-4 gives the whole variable domain EPEVTQTPSHQVTQMGQEVILRCVPISNHLYFYWYRQILGQKVEFLVSFYNNEISEKSEIFDDQFSVERPDGSNFTLKIRSTKLEDSAMYFCASSDEAFNEKLFFGSGTQLSVL.

This chain connects TRBV12-5 to TRBJ2-2; 11 positions agree with TRBD2. Per the germline V gene, CDR1 is LGHNT and CDR2 is FRNRAP. V lost 3 bases, J lost 6 bases, and 3 bases stayed unmatched. This CDR3 is built from 15 residues. The CDR3 DNA is TGTGCTAGTGGTTTTAAACTAGCGGGGGCCGGGGAGCTGTTTTTT. This gives the protein CASGFKLAGAGELFF.

The chain combines TRBV5-4 with TRBJ2-7; TRBD2 is a possible D gene (5 bases). The CDR3 contains 12 residues. The V end was cut by 0 bases, the J end by 5 bases, with 6 bases between. CDR1 and CDR2 (germline): SGHNT, YYREEE (reference sequence). CDR3 sequence reads: CASSLAGNEQYF. CDR3 nucleotide sequence: TGTGCCAGCAGCTTGGCGGGGAACGAGCAGTACTTC. Based on the CDR3 plus reference TRBV5-4 and TRBJ2-7, the full variable domain is ETGVTQSPTHLIKTRGQQVTLRCSSQSGHNTVSWYQQALGQGPQFIFQYYREEENGRGNFPPRFSGLQFPNYSSELNVNALELDDSALYLCASSLAGNEQYFGPGTRLTVT.

This clone is termed medium-sized (0.01 to 0.1%). This chain connects TRBV6-5 to TRBJ2-3; D might be TRBD1 or TRBD2, each matching 5 bases. The V end was cut by 7 bases, the J end by 0 bases, with 8 bases between. The CDR3 length is 13 residues. Per the germline V gene, CDR1 is MNHEY and CDR2 is SVGAGI. The CDR3, as DNA: TGTGCCAGCAAGGGACCTAGCACAGATACGCAGTATTTT. It codes for CASKGPSTDTQYF.

This sequence joins TRBV19 and TRBJ1-3; no firm D call. Trimming pared 4 bases from V and 0 bases from J, leaving 13 bases between. CDR3 size: 16 residues. The germline CDR1 and CDR2 sequences are LNHDA and SQIVND (reference sequence). The CDR3 reads CASSTAIAISGNTIYF. As DNA, the CDR3 is TGTGCCAGTAGTACGGCGATTGCGATCTCTGGAAACACCATATATTTT.

A few counts support this clone. Here the CDR3 reads CASSRTDTNYGYTF. CDR3 nucleotides: TGTGCCAGCAGCCGGACAGACACTAACTATGGCTACACCTTC. The chain recombines TRBV28 with TRBJ1-2, with D perhaps TRBD1 (6 bases). The CDR3 covers 14 residues. Trimming pared 6 bases from V and 0 bases from J, leaving 11 bases between. CDR1 and CDR2 from the germline V gene are MDHEN and SYDVKM.

The rearrangement uses TRBV5-6 and TRBJ2-6; D unresolved. CDR3 size: 15 residues. The ends were cut back, 4 bases at V and 2 bases at J, with 10 bases in the middle. CDR1 SGHDT and CDR2 YYEEEE come from the germline V gene. The CDR3 DNA sequence: TGTGCCAGCAGCCAAACCTGGGCTGGGGCCAACGTCCTGACTTTC. Amino acid sequence: CASSQTWAGANVLTF.